One and the same sample provided the 6 T cell receptor beta chains below, sequenced in a study of T cell repertoires in cytomegalovirus infection. TCRdb called the reads again in MiXCR, with one record for every CDR3 protein. The table includes about 920,000 distinct CDR3 sequences, less than 40% detected once. No antigens are known for them. Sequenced material: cultured CD8+ T cells from PBMCs, taken from culture after CMV antigen stimulation. The receptor source for this set is a human donor in good health (CMV status not recorded). Some clones in this sample may be carry-over from other donors' samples.

This rearrangement joins TRBV29-1 to TRBJ1-2; 7 nucleotides align to TRBD1. V lost 4 bases, J lost 4 bases, and 9 bases stayed unmatched. The CDR3 runs to 14 residues. CDR1 and CDR2 (germline): SQVTM, ANQGSEA. CDR3 coding DNA: TGCAGCGTTGGCCCAGACAGGGTGGCCTATGGCTACACCTTC. Its translation: CSVGPDRVAYGYTF.

This clonotype has a count of ten or more. The chain has TRBV19 and TRBJ1-1, with 7 bases identical to TRBD1. The ends lost 5 bases at V and 1 base at J; junction bases unmatched: 10. CDR1 is LNHDA and CDR2 is SQIVND in the germline V gene (reference sequence). The length of the CDR3 is 16 residues. The CDR3 bases are TGTGCCAGTAGTTCACTACCGGGACAGAAGAACACTGAAGCTTTCTTT. It is translated as CASSSLPGQKNTEAFF.

This clonotype was counted many times. The CDR3 DNA sequence: TGCGCCAGCGAGGGACAGGGGTATACCGGGGAGCTGTTTTTT. Its protein product is CASEGQGYTGELFF. The chain uses TRBV4-1 and TRBJ2-2; 10 bases map to TRBD1. The ends lost 8 bases at V and 5 bases at J; junction bases unmatched: 5. The CDR3 runs 14 residues. Germline V CDR1 and CDR2: MGHRA, YSYEKL.

This clonotype was detected ten times or more. This chain uses TRBV10-3 with TRBJ1-1; D may be TRBD1 (5 bases). V lost 0 bases, J lost 0 bases, and 8 bases lay in between. CDR3 length: 15 residues. The germline V gene has CDR1 ENHRY and CDR2 SYGVKD. The DNA of the CDR3 is TGTGCCATCAGTGAGTCTGGCAGGGTGAACACTGAAGCTTTCTTT. It codes for CAISESGRVNTEAFF.

This sequence joins TRBV7-9 and TRBJ2-1; TRBD1 matches at 8 bases. V dropped 5 bases and J dropped 5; count of bases not matched to a gene: 2. This CDR3 contains 13 residues. The germline CDR1 and CDR2 sequences are SEHNR and FQNEAQ (reference sequence). In DNA form, the CDR3 reads TGTGCCAGCAGCCAGGGGGCACACAATGAGCAGTTCTTC. Translation: CASSQGAHNEQFF. Full variable domain (outside the CDR3, taken from reference TRBV7-9 and TRBJ2-1): DTGVSQNPRHKITKRGQNVTFRCDPISEHNRLYWYRQTLGQGPEFLTYFQNEAQLEKSRLLSDRFSAERPKGSFSTLEIQRTEQGDSAMYLCASSQGAHNEQFFGPGTRLTVL.

This clonotype occurred once. The chain combines TRBV7-2 with TRBJ2-7, with 7 positions matching TRBD1. The CDR3 has 14 amino acids. CDR1 is SGHTA and CDR2 is FQGNSA in the germline V gene. V trimming: 7 bases; J trimming: 3 bases; junction bases outside the gene matches: 9. CDR3 coding DNA: TGTGCCAGCACGCGTCCGGACAGGTTCTACGAGCAGTACTTC. Translated, it gives CASTRPDRFYEQYF.